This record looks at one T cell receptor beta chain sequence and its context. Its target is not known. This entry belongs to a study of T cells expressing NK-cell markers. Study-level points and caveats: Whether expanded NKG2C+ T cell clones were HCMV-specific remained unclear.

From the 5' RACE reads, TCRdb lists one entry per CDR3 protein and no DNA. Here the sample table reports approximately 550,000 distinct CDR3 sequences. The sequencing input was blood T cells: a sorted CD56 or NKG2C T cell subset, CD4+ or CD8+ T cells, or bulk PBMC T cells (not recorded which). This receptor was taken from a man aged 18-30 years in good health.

CDR3 sequence reads: CSASPRVGGEAFF. The chain couples TRBV20-1 to TRBJ1-1; with no DNA, the TCRdb D assignment of TRBD1 cannot be verified. CDR1 DFQATT and CDR2 SNEGSKA come from the germline V gene (reference sequence). This CDR3 is built from 13 residues.